Presented here are 5 T cell receptor beta chains from one specimen sequenced in a study of vaccination and CD4 T cells after COVID-19. These receptors have no known antigen. Sequencing of cultured CD4+ T cell DNA used the Oncomine TCR Beta short-read assay. TCRdb re-called the PCR reads with MiXCR, one entry per CDR3 protein. The sample lists over 20,000 distinct CDR3 sequences; around 42% were seen once. Regarding treatment: roughly 11-day PBMC culture with coronavirus spike peptide pools or control peptides (ViraFEST assay). The sample in question was CD4+ T cells from blood, cultured in vitro, obtained before SARS-CoV-2 vaccination. Receptor source: a human donor who received a COVID-19 vaccine.

V is TRBV7-9 and J is TRBJ2-5; TRBD2 matches at 11 bases. The CDR3 length is 19 residues. Germline trimming cut 5 bases from V and 0 bases from J; bases unmatched to any gene: 14. Germline V gene sequence: CDR1 SEHNR, CDR2 FQNEAQ (reference sequence). CDR3 coding DNA: TGTGCCAGCAGCCCTGGGTCTTGGCTAGCGGGGGGAAACCAAGAGACCCAGTACTTC. Its translation is CASSPGSWLAGGNQETQYF.

This clonotype was detected a few times. The CDR3 sequence is CASSLNRGREAFF. CDR3 nucleotides: TGTGCCAGCAGCCTTAACAGGGGGCGGGAAGCTTTCTTT. The chain uses TRBV7-2 and TRBJ1-1; 9 positions agree with TRBD1. The V and J ends lost 5 bases and 8 bases, in that order; junction bases with no gene match: 6. This CDR3 has 13 amino acids. Per the germline V gene, CDR1 is SGHTA and CDR2 is FQGNSA.

CDR3 sequence reads: CAIRRQGAYGYTF. CDR3 nucleotides: TGTGCCATCAGAAGACAGGGCGCTTATGGCTACACCTTC. J is TRBJ1-2 and V is TRBV10-3; the match to TRBD1 covers 7 bases. The CDR3 runs to 13 residues. Germline-derived CDR1 and CDR2 are ENHRY and SYGVKD. Losses at the gene ends were 6 bases for V and 5 bases for J; bases not matched to a gene: 6.

This clonotype turned up a few times. V and J are TRBV2 and TRBJ2-6, with D unresolved. CDR1 is SNHLY and CDR2 is FYNNEI in the germline V gene. This CDR3 has 14 residues. The V and J ends lost 6 bases and 0 bases respectively, with 6 bases between them. The CDR3 coding sequence is TGTGCCAGCAGGGAAAGCTCTGGGGCCAACGTCCTGACTTTC. Translated, it gives CASRESSGANVLTF.

The rearrangement links TRBV5-6 to TRBJ1-5; D not certain. V was clipped by 0 bases and J by 14 bases, with 12 bases between them. CDR3 length: 12 amino acids. In germline, CDR1 is SGHDT, CDR2 YYEEEE. CDR3 sequence reads: CASSLAGAPEHF. Written as DNA, the CDR3 is TGTGCCAGCAGCTTGGCCGGTGCACCGGAGCATTTT.